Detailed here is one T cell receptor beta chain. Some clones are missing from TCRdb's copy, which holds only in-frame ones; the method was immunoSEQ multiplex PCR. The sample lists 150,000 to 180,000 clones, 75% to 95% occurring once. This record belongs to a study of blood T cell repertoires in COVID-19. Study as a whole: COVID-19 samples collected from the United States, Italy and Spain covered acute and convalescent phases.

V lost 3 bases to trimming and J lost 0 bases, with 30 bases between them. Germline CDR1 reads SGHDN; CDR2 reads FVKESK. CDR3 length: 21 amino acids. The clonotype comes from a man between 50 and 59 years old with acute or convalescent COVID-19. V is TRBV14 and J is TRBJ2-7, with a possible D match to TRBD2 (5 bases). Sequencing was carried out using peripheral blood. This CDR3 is CASSQAPVSGSSIPTSYEQYF. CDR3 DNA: TGTGCCAGCAGCCAGGCCCCAGTCAGCGGAAGCTCCATTCCTACCTCCTACGAGCAGTACTTC.